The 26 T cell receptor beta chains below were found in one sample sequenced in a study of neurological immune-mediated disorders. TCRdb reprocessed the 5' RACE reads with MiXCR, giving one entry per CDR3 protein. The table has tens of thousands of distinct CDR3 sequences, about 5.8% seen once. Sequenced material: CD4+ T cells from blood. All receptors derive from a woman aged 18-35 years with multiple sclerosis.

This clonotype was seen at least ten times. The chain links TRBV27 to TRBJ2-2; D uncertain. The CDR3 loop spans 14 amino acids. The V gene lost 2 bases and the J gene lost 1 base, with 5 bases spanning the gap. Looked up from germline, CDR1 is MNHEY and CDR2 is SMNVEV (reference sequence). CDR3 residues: CASSLRQNTGELFF. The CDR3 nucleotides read TGTGCCAGCAGTTTAAGGCAGAACACCGGGGAGCTGTTTTTT.

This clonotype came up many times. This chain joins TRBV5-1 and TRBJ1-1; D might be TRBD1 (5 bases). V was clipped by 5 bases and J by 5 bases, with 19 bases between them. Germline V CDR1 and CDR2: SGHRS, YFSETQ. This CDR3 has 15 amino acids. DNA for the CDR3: TGCGCCAGCAGTGGAGGGGACGGGCTCGGTACTGAAGCTTTCTTT. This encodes CASSGGDGLGTEAFF. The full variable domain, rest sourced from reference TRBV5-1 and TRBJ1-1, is KAGVTQTPRYLIKTRGQQVTLSCSPISGHRSVSWYQQTPGQGLQFLFEYFSETQRNKGNFPGRFSGRQFSNSRSEMNVSTLELGDSALYLCASSGGDGLGTEAFFGQGTRLTVV.

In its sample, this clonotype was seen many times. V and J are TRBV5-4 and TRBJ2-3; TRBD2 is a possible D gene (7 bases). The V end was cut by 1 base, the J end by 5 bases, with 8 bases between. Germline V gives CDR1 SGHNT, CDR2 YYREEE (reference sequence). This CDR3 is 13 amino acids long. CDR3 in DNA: TGTGCCAGCAGCTTGAGGGGGGGAGATACGCAGTATTTT. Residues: CASSLRGGDTQYF.

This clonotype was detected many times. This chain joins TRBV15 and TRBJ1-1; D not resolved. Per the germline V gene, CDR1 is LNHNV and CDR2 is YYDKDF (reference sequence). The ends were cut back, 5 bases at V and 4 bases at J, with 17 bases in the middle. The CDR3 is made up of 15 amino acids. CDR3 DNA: TGTGCCACCAGCCCGCATGTACCATGGGGCACTGAAGCTTTCTTT. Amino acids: CATSPHVPWGTEAFF.

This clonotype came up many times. The CDR3 loop is CASSKNRASDWETQYF. As DNA, the CDR3 is TGTGCCAGCAGCAAAAATCGGGCCTCGGATTGGGAGACCCAGTACTTC. The chain links TRBV5-5 to TRBJ2-5; the D is unclear. Germline-derived CDR1 and CDR2 are SGHKS and YYEKEE (reference sequence). Trimming pared 4 bases from V and 5 bases from J, leaving 21 bases between. This CDR3 contains 16 residues.

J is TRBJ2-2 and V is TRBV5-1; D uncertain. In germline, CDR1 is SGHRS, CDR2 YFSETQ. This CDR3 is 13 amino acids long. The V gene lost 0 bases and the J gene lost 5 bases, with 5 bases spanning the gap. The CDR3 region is CASSLGGTGELFF. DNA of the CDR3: TGCGCCAGCAGCTTGGGTGGGACCGGGGAGCTGTTTTTT. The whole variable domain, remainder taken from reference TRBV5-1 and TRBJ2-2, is KAGVTQTPRYLIKTRGQQVTLSCSPISGHRSVSWYQQTPGQGLQFLFEYFSETQRNKGNFPGRFSGRQFSNSRSEMNVSTLELGDSALYLCASSLGGTGELFFGEGSRLTVL.

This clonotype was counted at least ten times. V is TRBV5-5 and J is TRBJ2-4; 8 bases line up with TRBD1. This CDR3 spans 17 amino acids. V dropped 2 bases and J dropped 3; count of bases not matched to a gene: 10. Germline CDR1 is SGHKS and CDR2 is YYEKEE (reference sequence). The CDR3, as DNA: TGTGCCAGCAGCTTAACCGGGACAGGTGGTGGCAAAAACATTCAGTACTTC. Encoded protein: CASSLTGTGGGKNIQYF.

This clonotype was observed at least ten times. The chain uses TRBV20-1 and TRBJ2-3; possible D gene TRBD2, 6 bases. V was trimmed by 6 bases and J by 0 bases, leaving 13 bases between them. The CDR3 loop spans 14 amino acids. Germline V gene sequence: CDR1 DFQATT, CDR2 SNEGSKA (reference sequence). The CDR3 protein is CSAPGLMSTDTQYF. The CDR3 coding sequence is TGCAGTGCCCCAGGACTAATGAGCACAGATACGCAGTATTTT.

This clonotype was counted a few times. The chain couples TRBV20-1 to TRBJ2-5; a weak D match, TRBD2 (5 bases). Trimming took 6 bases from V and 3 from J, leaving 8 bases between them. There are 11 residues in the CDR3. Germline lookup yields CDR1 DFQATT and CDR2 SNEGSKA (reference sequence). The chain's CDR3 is CSAEGKETQYF. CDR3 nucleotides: TGCAGTGCCGAGGGAAAAGAGACCCAGTACTTC.

The CDR3 DNA is TGTGCCAGCAGCCAACTGGGGACTAGCGACGAGCAGTACTTC. This gives the protein CASSQLGTSDEQYF. The chain combines TRBV3-1 with TRBJ2-7, with 10 positions matching TRBD2. The germline V gene encodes CDR1 LGHDT and CDR2 YNNKEL (reference sequence). CDR3 length equals 14 residues. Trimming removed 2 bases from V and 5 bases from J; junction bases left unmatched: 3.

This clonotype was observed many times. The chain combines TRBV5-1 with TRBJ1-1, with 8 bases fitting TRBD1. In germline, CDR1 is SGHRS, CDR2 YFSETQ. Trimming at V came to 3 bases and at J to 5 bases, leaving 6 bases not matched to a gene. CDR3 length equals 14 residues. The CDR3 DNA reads TGCGCCAGCAGCTCCGGGACAGGCGGGACTGAAGCTTTCTTT. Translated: CASSSGTGGTEAFF. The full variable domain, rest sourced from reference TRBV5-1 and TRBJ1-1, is KAGVTQTPRYLIKTRGQQVTLSCSPISGHRSVSWYQQTPGQGLQFLFEYFSETQRNKGNFPGRFSGRQFSNSRSEMNVSTLELGDSALYLCASSSGTGGTEAFFGQGTRLTVV.

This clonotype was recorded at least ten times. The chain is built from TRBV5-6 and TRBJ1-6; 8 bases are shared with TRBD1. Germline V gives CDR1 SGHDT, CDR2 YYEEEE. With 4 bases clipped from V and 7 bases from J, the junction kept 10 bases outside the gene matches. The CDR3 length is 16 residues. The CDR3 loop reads CASSPNRGSRNSPLHF. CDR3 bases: TGTGCCAGCAGCCCTAACAGGGGGTCCAGAAATTCACCCCTCCACTTT.

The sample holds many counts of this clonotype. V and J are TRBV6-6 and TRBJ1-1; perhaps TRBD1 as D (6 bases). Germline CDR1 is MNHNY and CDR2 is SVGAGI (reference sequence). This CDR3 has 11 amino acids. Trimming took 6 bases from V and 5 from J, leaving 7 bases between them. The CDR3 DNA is TGTGCCAGCAGCACAGGGACTGAAGCTTTCTTT. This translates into CASSTGTEAFF.

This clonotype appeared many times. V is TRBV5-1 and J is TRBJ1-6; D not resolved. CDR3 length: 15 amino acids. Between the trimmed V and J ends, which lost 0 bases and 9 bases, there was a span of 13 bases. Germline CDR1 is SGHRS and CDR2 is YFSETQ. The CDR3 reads CASSLGSAGGSPLHF. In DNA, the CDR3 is TGCGCCAGCAGCTTGGGGTCTGCGGGTGGTTCACCCCTCCACTTT.

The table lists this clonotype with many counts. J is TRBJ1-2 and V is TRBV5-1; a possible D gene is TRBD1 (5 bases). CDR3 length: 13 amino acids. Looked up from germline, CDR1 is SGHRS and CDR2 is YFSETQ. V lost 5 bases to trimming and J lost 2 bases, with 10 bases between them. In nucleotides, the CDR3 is TGCGCCAGCAGTCAGAGGACAAACTATGGCTACACCTTC. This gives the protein CASSQRTNYGYTF.

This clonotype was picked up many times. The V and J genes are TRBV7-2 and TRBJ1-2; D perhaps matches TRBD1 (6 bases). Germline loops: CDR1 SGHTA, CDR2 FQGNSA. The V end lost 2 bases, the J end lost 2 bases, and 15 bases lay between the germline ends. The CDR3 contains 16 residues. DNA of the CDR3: TGTGCCAGCAGCTTAAGTTTTTGGGGGCCGAACTATGGCTACACCTTC. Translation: CASSLSFWGPNYGYTF.

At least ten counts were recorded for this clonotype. The CDR3: CASSLVGQETQYF. The CDR3 region has the DNA TGTGCCAGCAGCTTAGTTGGGCAAGAGACCCAGTACTTC. The J gene is TRBJ2-5, the V gene TRBV7-6; D remains unclear. The germline V and J ends were trimmed by 1 base and 2 bases, with 5 bases remaining between them. This CDR3 is 13 amino acids long. Germline CDR1 reads SGHVS; CDR2 reads FNYEAQ.

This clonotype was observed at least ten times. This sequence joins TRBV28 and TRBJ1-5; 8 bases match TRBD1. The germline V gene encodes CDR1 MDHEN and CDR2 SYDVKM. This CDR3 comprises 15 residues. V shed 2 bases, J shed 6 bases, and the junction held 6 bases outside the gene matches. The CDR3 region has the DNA TGTGCCAGCAGTTTAGGGGACAGGAGGAGTCAGCCCCAGCATTTT. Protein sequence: CASSLGDRRSQPQHF. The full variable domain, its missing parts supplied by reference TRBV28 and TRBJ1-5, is DVKVTQSSRYLVKRTGEKVFLECVQDMDHENMFWYRQDPGLGLRLIYFSYDVKMKEKGDIPEGYSVSREKKERFSLILESASTNQTSMYLCASSLGDRRSQPQHFGDGTRLSIL.

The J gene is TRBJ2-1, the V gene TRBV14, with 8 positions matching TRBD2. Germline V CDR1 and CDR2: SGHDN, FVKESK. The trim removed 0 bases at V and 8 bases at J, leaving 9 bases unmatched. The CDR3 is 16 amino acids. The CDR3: CASSQEVGGGGHEQFF. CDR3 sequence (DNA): TGTGCCAGCAGCCAAGAGGTCGGGGGGGGCGGCCATGAGCAGTTCTTC.

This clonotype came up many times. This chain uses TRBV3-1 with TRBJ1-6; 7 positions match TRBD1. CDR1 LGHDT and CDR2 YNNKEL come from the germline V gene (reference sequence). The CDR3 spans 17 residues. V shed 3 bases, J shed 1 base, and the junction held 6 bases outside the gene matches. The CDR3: CASSHPGGASYNSPLHF. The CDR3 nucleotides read TGTGCCAGCAGCCACCCAGGGGGAGCATCCTATAATTCACCCCTCCACTTT.

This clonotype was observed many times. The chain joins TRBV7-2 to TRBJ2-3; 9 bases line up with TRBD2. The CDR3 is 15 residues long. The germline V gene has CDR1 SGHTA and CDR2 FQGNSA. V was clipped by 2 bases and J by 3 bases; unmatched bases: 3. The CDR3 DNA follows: TGTGCCAGCAGCTTACCTAGCGGGGTTACAGATACGCAGTATTTT. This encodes CASSLPSGVTDTQYF. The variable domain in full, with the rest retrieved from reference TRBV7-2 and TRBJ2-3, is GAGVSQSPSNKVTEKGKDVELRCDPISGHTALYWYRQSLGQGLEFLIYFQGNSAPDKSGLPSDRFSAERTGGSVSTLTIQRTQQEDSAVYLCASSLPSGVTDTQYFGPGTRLTVL.

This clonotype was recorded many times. The CDR3 loop reads CASSLGDRGTTEAFF. The DNA for the CDR3 is TGTGCCAGCAGCTTAGGAGATCGGGGAACCACTGAAGCTTTCTTT. The gene calls are TRBV7-9 and TRBJ1-1, with D unclear. The CDR3 loop spans 15 amino acids. Trimming removed 1 base from V and 4 bases from J, with 13 bases in between. CDR1 is SEHNR, CDR2 FQNEAQ, per germline (reference sequence).

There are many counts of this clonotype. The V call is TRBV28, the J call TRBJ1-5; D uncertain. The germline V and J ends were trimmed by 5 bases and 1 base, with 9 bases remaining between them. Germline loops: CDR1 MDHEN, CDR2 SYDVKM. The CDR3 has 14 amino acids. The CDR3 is CASSGRSSNQPQHF. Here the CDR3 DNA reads TGTGCCAGCAGTGGCAGGTCCAGCAATCAGCCCCAGCATTTT.

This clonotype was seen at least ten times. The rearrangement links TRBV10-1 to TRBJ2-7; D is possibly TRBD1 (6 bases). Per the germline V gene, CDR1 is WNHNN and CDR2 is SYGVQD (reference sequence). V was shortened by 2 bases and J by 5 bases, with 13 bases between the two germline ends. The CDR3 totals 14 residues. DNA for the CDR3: TGCGCCAGCAGTGAGACTAGACAGGCCCACGAGCAGTACTTC. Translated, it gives CASSETRQAHEQYF.

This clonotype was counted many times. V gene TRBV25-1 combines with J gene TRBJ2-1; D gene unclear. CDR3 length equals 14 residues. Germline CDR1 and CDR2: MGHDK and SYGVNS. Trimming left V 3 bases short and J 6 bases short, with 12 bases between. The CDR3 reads CASSDPVWINEQFF. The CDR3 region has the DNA TGTGCCAGCAGTGACCCCGTTTGGATCAATGAGCAGTTCTTC.

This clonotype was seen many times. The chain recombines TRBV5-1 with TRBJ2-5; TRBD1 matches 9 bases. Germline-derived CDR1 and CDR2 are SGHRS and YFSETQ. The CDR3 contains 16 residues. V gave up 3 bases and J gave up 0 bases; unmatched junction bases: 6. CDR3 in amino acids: CASSSGTGWYQETQYF. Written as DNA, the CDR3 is TGCGCCAGCAGCTCCGGGACAGGGTGGTACCAAGAGACCCAGTACTTC. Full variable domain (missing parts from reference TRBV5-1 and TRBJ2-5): KAGVTQTPRYLIKTRGQQVTLSCSPISGHRSVSWYQQTPGQGLQFLFEYFSETQRNKGNFPGRFSGRQFSNSRSEMNVSTLELGDSALYLCASSSGTGWYQETQYFGPGTRLLVL.